This TCR beta chain was captured in a study of cytomegalovirus exposure and HLA in healthy donors. The overall study: Of all 370 or so donors who were genotyped, roughly 81% belonged to the Caucasian-associated ancestry cluster. Study results and limitations: CMV serostatus was the sole immune exposure information available.

Remarks on this clone: As yet, its antigen is unknown.

CDR1 and CDR2 from the germline V gene are SNHLY and FYNNEI. V was clipped by 0 bases and J by 7 bases, with 21 bases between them. The CDR3 runs 18 residues. In the PCR, 60 Vbeta and 13 Jbeta primers were used. Assay: immunoSEQ multiplex PCR; the TCRdb copy retains only in-frame clones and omits some. This sample carries approximately 150,000 clones, roughly 81% of them seen once, and the ten largest clones take roughly 5%. The chain links TRBV2 to TRBJ1-4, with D perhaps TRBD1 (5 bases). The material sequenced was PBMCs. This TCR was recovered from a woman in her late teens or twenties in good health and CMV-seropositive. CDR3 coding DNA: TGTGCCAGCAGTGAAGCGCTATCATTGGGGGGAAGACGTGAAAAACTGTTTTTT. This gives the protein CASSEALSLGGRREKLFF.